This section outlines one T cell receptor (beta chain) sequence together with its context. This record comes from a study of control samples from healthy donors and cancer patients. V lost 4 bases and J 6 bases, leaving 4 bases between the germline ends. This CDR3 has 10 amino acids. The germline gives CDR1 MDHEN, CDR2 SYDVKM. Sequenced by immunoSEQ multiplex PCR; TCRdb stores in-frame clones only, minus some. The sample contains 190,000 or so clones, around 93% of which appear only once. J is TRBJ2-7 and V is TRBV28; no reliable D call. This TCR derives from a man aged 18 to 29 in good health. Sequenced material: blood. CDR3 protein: CASSSGEQYF. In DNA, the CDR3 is TGTGCCAGCAGTTCAGGCGAGCAGTACTTC.